This T cell receptor beta chain is from a study of a mutant IDH1 vaccine in newly diagnosed glioma. For the study at large: Before enrollment, the patients had been treated with radiotherapy alone, temozolomide alone, or both together. Most of them had received both.

The time point was: week 11, during vaccination. The study gave 300 ug of mutant IDH1 20-mer peptide per vaccine dose, with topical imiquimod. The study enrolled donors with new WHO grade 3 or 4 IDH1-mutant, ATRX-lost astrocytomas. Data came from immunoSEQ multiplex PCR; TCRdb stores just in-frame clones and leaves some out. The sample includes 95,000 to 120,000 clones, about nine tenths of them seen just once. The table lists this clone with a few counts. What it binds is unknown. The TCR comes from a woman between 50 and 59 years old with glioma. The sequences come from PBMCs, collected from a glioma patient whose treatment included an IDH1 peptide vaccine.

CDR3 loop: CASSLAGEPLQETQYF. CDR3 coding DNA: TGCGCCAGCAGCTTGGCCGGAGAACCGCTTCAAGAGACCCAGTACTTC. The chain is built from TRBV5-1 and TRBJ2-5; D uncertain. The germline V gene has CDR1 SGHRS and CDR2 YFSETQ. This CDR3 is built from 16 residues. Trimming took 0 bases from V and 2 from J, leaving 14 bases between them.